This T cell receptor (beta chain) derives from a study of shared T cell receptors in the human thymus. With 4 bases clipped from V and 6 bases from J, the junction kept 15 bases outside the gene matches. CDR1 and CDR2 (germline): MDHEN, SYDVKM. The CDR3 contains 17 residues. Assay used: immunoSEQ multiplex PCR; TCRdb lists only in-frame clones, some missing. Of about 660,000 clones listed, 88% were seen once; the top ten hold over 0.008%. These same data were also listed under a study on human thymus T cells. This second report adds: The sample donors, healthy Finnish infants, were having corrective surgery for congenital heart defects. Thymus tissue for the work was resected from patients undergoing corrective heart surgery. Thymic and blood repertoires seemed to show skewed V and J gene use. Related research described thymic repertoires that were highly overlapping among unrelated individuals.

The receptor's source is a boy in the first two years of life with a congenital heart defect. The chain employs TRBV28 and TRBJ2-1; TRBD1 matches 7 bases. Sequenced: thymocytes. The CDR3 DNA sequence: TGTGCCAGCAGTTCAAACCATGACAGGGAAGGGGGCAATGAGCAGTTCTTC. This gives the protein CASSSNHDREGGNEQFF.